This T cell receptor beta chain was recovered during a study of blood T cell repertoires in COVID-19. The V and J ends lost 1 base and 5 bases respectively, with 21 bases between them. CDR3 length: 17 residues. Germline V gene sequence: CDR1 SEHNR, CDR2 FQNEAQ (reference sequence). The repertoire was sequenced with immunoSEQ multiplex PCR; TCRdb's copy has only in-frame clones and lacks some. The sample contains 20,000 to 30,000 clones, approximately 70% of which appear only once. The sequenced sample consisted of peripheral blood. The origin of this receptor is a man in his sixties with active or convalescent COVID-19. The chain joins TRBV7-9 to TRBJ2-7; D perhaps matches TRBD1 (5 bases). DNA for the CDR3: TGTGCCAGCAGCTTAGAGGGTCGCAGCCTACAGGTCCACGAGCAGTACTTC. Protein: CASSLEGRSLQVHEQYF.